The clone carrying this TCR beta chain was detected only a few times. The antigen is unknown. MiXCR, applied by TCRdb to the RT-PCR reads, yields one record per CDR3 protein. The sample has about 500,000 distinct CDR3 sequences, approximately 15% seen once. These data belong to a study of response to subunit inactivated influenza vaccine. Study outcomes and limitations: With each seasonal influenza vaccination, the authors suggested, few new T cells are recruited.

The germline V gene encodes CDR1 MNHEY and CDR2 SVGEGT. The CDR3 is made up of 16 amino acids. Trimming took 2 bases from V and 5 from J; bases not matched to a gene: 7. The chain has TRBV6-2 or TRBV6-3 and TRBJ2-1; 9 bases line up with TRBD2. This specimen was CD4+ T cells sorted from PBMCs, taken around 25 months after vaccination. This TCR came from a man between 50 and 75 years old who received an inactivated influenza vaccine. The CDR3 loop is CASSYLAGGLDNEQFF. CDR3 DNA sequence: TGTGCCAGCAGTTACCTGGCGGGAGGGCTAGACAATGAGCAGTTCTTC.